These 19 T cell receptor beta chains came from one sample sequenced in a study of shared clonotypes between healthy human individuals. The protocol was immunoSEQ multiplex PCR, while the TCRdb copy is restricted to in-frame clones and leaves out a portion. In the table there are around 2,000,000 clones, about 95% of which are singletons. Naive CD8 cells comprised CD45RO-negative, CCR7-positively selected cells, excluding terminally differentiated effector memory CD45RA+ cells. The sample consisted of naive CD8+ T cells sorted from blood. These receptors were obtained from a young man in good health.

This chain uses TRBV28 with TRBJ2-1; D is ambiguous. The CDR3 has 16 residues. CDR1 and CDR2 from the germline V gene are MDHEN and SYDVKM. Trimming left V 2 bases short and J 3 bases short, with 14 bases between. The CDR3 reads CASSLGLAAYYNEQFF. The CDR3 bases are TGTGCCAGCAGTTTAGGGTTAGCTGCTTACTACAATGAGCAGTTCTTC.

The chain recombines TRBV11-2 with TRBJ1-4; 9 nucleotides line up with TRBD1. Germline V lookup: CDR1 SGHAT, CDR2 FQNNGV. With V trimmed by 5 bases and J by 2 bases, 15 bases remained unmatched. The CDR3 runs to 19 residues. The CDR3 protein is CASSKAAETGGATNEKLFF. The CDR3 bases are TGTGCCAGCAGCAAAGCCGCAGAAACAGGGGGCGCGACTAATGAAAAACTGTTTTTT.

As regards this clone: The same CDR3 is also encoded by other DNA sequences in this sample. The chain uses TRBV19 and TRBJ1-2; 8 positions agree with TRBD1. The CDR3 is 13 residues long. Germline CDR1 reads LNHDA; CDR2 reads SQIVND (reference sequence). With V trimmed by 5 bases and J by 4 bases, 3 bases remained unmatched. The CDR3 region is CASSAGQGYGYTF. The CDR3 nucleotides are TGTGCCAGTAGTGCAGGACAGGGCTATGGCTACACCTTC.

J is TRBJ1-5 and V is TRBV28; the D gene is possibly TRBD1 (6 bases). CDR3 length equals 15 residues. Germline V gene sequence: CDR1 MDHEN, CDR2 SYDVKM. V was cut by 2 bases and J by 3 bases, with 11 bases left in between. The CDR3 sequence: CASSLVRGDNQPQHF. DNA for the CDR3: TGTGCCAGCAGTTTAGTCAGGGGAGACAATCAGCCCCAGCATTTT. Using reference TRBV28 and TRBJ1-5 for the parts outside the CDR3, the full variable domain is DVKVTQSSRYLVKRTGEKVFLECVQDMDHENMFWYRQDPGLGLRLIYFSYDVKMKEKGDIPEGYSVSREKKERFSLILESASTNQTSMYLCASSLVRGDNQPQHFGDGTRLSIL.

The chain uses TRBV2 and TRBJ2-3; perhaps TRBD1 as D (6 bases). CDR1 and CDR2 from the germline V gene are SNHLY and FYNNEI. V was clipped by 5 bases and J by 2 bases, with 14 bases between them. The CDR3 covers 15 residues. Here the CDR3 DNA reads TGTGCCAGCAGTACCTTACAGGGCACCACAGATACGCAGTATTTT. Translated, it gives CASSTLQGTTDTQYF.

The rearrangement uses TRBV27 and TRBJ1-5; tentatively, D is TRBD1 (6 bases). V gave up 3 bases and J gave up 3 bases, with 12 bases separating them. Per the germline V gene, CDR1 is MNHEY and CDR2 is SMNVEV (reference sequence). The CDR3 runs 15 residues. Here the CDR3 reads CASSFLQGINQPQHF. The CDR3 DNA reads TGTGCCAGCAGTTTCTTGCAGGGGATCAATCAGCCCCAGCATTTT.

CDR3: CASSLGDQETQYF. The CDR3 DNA reads TGTGCCAGCAGTTTAGGAGACCAAGAGACCCAGTACTTC. The chain recombines TRBV28 with TRBJ2-5, with D unresolved. Per germline, CDR1 MDHEN and CDR2 SYDVKM. CDR3 length equals 13 residues. The V end was cut by 2 bases, the J end by 0 bases, with 4 bases between.

The J gene is TRBJ2-7, the V gene TRBV7-9; D is perhaps TRBD2 (5 bases). Germline CDR1 and CDR2: SEHNR and FQNEAQ (reference sequence). The CDR3 is 15 amino acids. V was pared by 3 bases and J by 3 bases, with 15 bases between. The CDR3 region is CASSLAGTHNYEQYF. The DNA for the CDR3 is TGTGCCAGCAGCTTGGCGGGCACCCACAACTACGAGCAGTACTTC.

In the case of this clone: Likely a read error: the CDR3 ends without its conserved phenylalanine or tryptophan. V gene TRBV7-9 combines with J gene TRBJ1-1; D unresolved. CDR1 is SEHNR and CDR2 is FQNEAQ in the germline V gene (reference sequence). Trimming shortened V by 3 bases and J by 1 base, and 3 bases separated the two germline ends. The CDR3 consists of 12 residues. CDR3 sequence reads: CASSFGNTEAFL. In nucleotides, the CDR3 is TGTGCCAGCAGCTTCGGGAACACTGAAGCTTTCCTT.

J is TRBJ2-7 and V is TRBV4-1; 7 bases agree with TRBD1. CDR1 is MGHRA, CDR2 YSYEKL, per germline. This CDR3 spans 18 amino acids. The ends lost 0 bases at V and 6 bases at J; junction bases unmatched: 17. CDR3 residues: CASSQEDGLPGQFIEQYF. The CDR3 bases are TGCGCCAGCAGCCAAGAAGATGGCTTACCGGGACAGTTTATCGAGCAGTACTTC.

The chain joins TRBV7-9 to TRBJ2-1; D possibly corresponds to TRBD2 (5 bases). The germline V gene encodes CDR1 SEHNR and CDR2 FQNEAQ (reference sequence). CDR3 length equals 12 residues. Trimming pared 3 bases from V and 8 bases from J, leaving 8 bases between. CDR3 protein: CASSFGDYEQFF. The DNA for the CDR3 is TGTGCCAGCAGCTTCGGGGATTATGAGCAGTTCTTC.

This chain connects TRBV7-9 to TRBJ1-1; TRBD1 might be the D (6 bases). The V end was cut by 6 bases, the J end by 1 base, with 12 bases between. CDR3 length: 14 residues. Germline V gene lookup returns CDR1 SEHNR and CDR2 FQNEAQ (reference sequence). The CDR3 is CASSTTGTNTEAFF. The CDR3 DNA reads as TGTGCCAGCAGTACTACAGGGACGAACACTGAAGCTTTCTTT.

This chain uses TRBV4-1 with TRBJ2-7; TRBD1 agrees at 9 bases. The CDR3 runs 15 residues. Germline assignment: CDR1 MGHRA and CDR2 YSYEKL. Trimming removed 4 bases from V and 3 bases from J; junction bases left unmatched: 7. The CDR3 sequence is CASSLRTGGIYEQYF. For the CDR3, the DNA is TGCGCCAGCAGCCTTCGAACAGGGGGCATCTACGAGCAGTACTTC.

The chain combines TRBV27 with TRBJ2-1; D may correspond to TRBD1 or TRBD2 (6 bases each). This CDR3 is 16 amino acids long. V lost 6 bases to trimming and J lost 1 base, with 16 bases between them. Germline V gene data show CDR1 as MNHEY and CDR2 as SMNVEV (reference sequence). The CDR3 bases are TGTGCCAGCAGCCCAGGGGCGGGGTTTTCCTACAATGAGCAGTTCTTC. This translates into CASSPGAGFSYNEQFF.

The chain links TRBV5-1 to TRBJ2-1; TRBD1 matches at 11 bases. CDR3 length: 16 residues. Germline values: CDR1 SGHRS, CDR2 YFSETQ. V lost 4 bases and J lost 3; bases outside the gene matches: 6. The CDR3 reads CASSTGQGAFYNEQFF. The CDR3 DNA follows: TGCGCCAGCAGCACAGGACAGGGGGCGTTCTACAATGAGCAGTTCTTC.

The J gene is TRBJ1-2, the V gene TRBV29-1; the D is unclear. Per germline, CDR1 SQVTM and CDR2 ANQGSEA. V gave up 7 bases and J gave up 0 bases, with 9 bases separating them. The CDR3 runs to 12 residues. The CDR3 here is CSGVVSNYGYTF. The DNA for the CDR3 is TGCAGCGGAGTAGTTTCTAACTATGGCTACACCTTC.

On this clone itself: The sample has other DNA sequences that encode this CDR3 too. This chain links TRBV27 with TRBJ2-1; D not resolved. The CDR3 runs to 13 residues. V shed 5 bases and J shed 0 bases, with 5 bases lying between them. Germline V CDR1 and CDR2: MNHEY, SMNVEV (reference sequence). The CDR3 here is CASSTGSYNEQFF. The CDR3, as DNA: TGTGCCAGCAGTACTGGCTCCTACAATGAGCAGTTCTTC.

The chain links TRBV29-1 to TRBJ2-3; 9 bases align to TRBD2. J lost 0 bases, V lost 6 bases, and 10 bases had no gene match. CDR3 length equals 16 residues. CDR1 is SQVTM, CDR2 ANQGSEA, per germline. CDR3 region: CSVIAGEGQSTDTQYF. The CDR3 coding sequence is TGCAGCGTAATAGCGGGAGAGGGCCAAAGCACAGATACGCAGTATTTT.

The V and J genes are TRBV27 and TRBJ2-1; 8 positions agree with TRBD1. CDR3 length: 16 residues. Germline CDR1 reads MNHEY; CDR2 reads SMNVEV (reference sequence). The trim removed 7 bases at V and 6 bases at J, leaving 14 bases unmatched. Here the CDR3 reads CASTTSGGEKANEQFF. The CDR3 DNA reads as TGTGCCAGCACTACATCAGGGGGCGAGAAAGCCAATGAGCAGTTCTTC.